This T cell receptor beta chain was recovered during a study of vaccination and CD4 T cells after COVID-19. Remarks on this clonotype: Its antigen is unidentified.

Cultured CD4+ T cells had their DNA profiled by the Oncomine TCR Beta short-read assay. TCRdb analysed the PCR reads with MiXCR anew, one entry per CDR3 protein. Of some 3,200 distinct CDR3 sequences listed, about 20% are singletons. This sample's treatment: roughly ten-day PBMC culture with coronavirus spike peptide pools or control peptides (ViraFEST assay). This CDR3 region has 12 residues. V lost 8 bases, J lost 8 bases, and 15 bases lay in between. Germline V gene lookup returns CDR1 MNHNS and CDR2 SASEGT. The chain recombines TRBV6-1 with TRBJ1-2; D is unclear. The source material was CD4+ T cells from blood, cultured in vitro. The sequence was collected from a human donor who had recovered from COVID-19. The CDR3 reads CASGNVGWGYTF. In DNA form, the CDR3 reads TGTGCCAGCGGTAATGTGGGTTGGGGCTACACCTTC.